This TCR beta chain was captured by sequencing in a study of Ad26.COV2.S vaccination and SARS-CoV-2 variants. Background on the study: The donor participated in the COV1001 trial, in its Ad26.COV2.S arm. Dosing was one shot or two shots 56 days apart. General study findings and limits: Breadth and depth estimates from TCRs may understate total T cell responses.

Only in-frame clones appear in the TCRdb table, and some are missing; sequencing was by immunoSEQ multiplex PCR. The sample lists around 300,000 clones; about 87% were seen once. The sample's treatment: 15 to 20 received Ad26.COV2.S at low or high dose, single or two shots; roughly five received placebo; per-sample allocation not given. On day 63 after the first injection, vaccine and placebo recipients gave samples. Cohort 1b enrolled adults aged 18-55 years in Boston. In regard to this clone: The antigen is undetermined.

J lost 6 bases, V lost 3 bases, and 5 bases had no gene match. Germline V gene sequence: CDR1 GTSNPN, CDR2 SVGIG (reference sequence). This CDR3 comprises 14 residues. This sequence originates from a person between 18 and 59 years old who received the Ad26.COV2.S COVID-19 vaccine or a placebo. The chain is built from TRBV30 and TRBJ1-1, with 12 positions matching TRBD1. The sample here was peripheral blood, taken in a trial of Ad26.COV2.S vaccine versus placebo. The CDR3 DNA reads TGTGCCTGGAGCGGGACAGGGGGCTGGTCTGAAGCTTTCTTT. Its protein is CAWSGTGGWSEAFF.